This T cell receptor beta chain derives from a study of cytomegalovirus exposure and HLA in healthy donors. PCR was performed using 60 Vbeta and 13 Jbeta primers. Produced via immunoSEQ multiplex PCR; TCRdb's table is partial and in-frame only. The repertoire has around 250,000 clones, around 81% of them found once; the top ten carry almost 8%. A remark on this clone: Its antigen is unknown.

Germline assignment: CDR1 MGHDK and CDR2 SYGVNS. The CDR3 extends over 10 amino acids. V shed 3 bases and J shed 12 bases, with 7 bases lying between them. Study-level results: Rarity held for most TCR sequences, but there were some public TCRs that occurred in many donors. In a later analysis, V- and J-gene trimming of beta chains associated with a DCLRE1C missense variant, replicated independently.

The sequence came from an older woman in good health and CMV-seropositive. The specimen sequenced was PBMCs. J is TRBJ2-3 and V is TRBV25-1; D unclear. The CDR3, as DNA: TGTGCCAGCAGTGAGGCCCGTCAGTATTTT. This codes for CASSEARQYF.